The clone carrying this T cell receptor (beta chain) was recorded a few times. Antigen unknown. RNA transcripts yielded amplified TCR beta CDR3 regions. In the first round, RT-PCR was carried out with HTBI primers, and a multiplex PCR formed the second round. Using its own MiXCR run on the multiplex PCR reads, TCRdb lists one record per CDR3 protein. The data hold under 350,000 distinct CDR3 sequences, with roughly 17% observed a single time. These data come from a study of Graves' ophthalmopathy and Graves' hyperthyroidism. Findings of the study overall: Sensitivity reached 85% to 90% and specificity roughly 82% for a 13-signature model separating ophthalmopathy from stable hyperthyroidism.

The clonotype originates from an adult man with Graves' ophthalmopathy. Sequencing used peripheral blood.

CDR3 sequence: CAWKSTSGANVLTF. The CDR3, as DNA: TGTGCCTGGAAGTCTACCTCTGGGGCCAACGTCCTGACTTTC. The chain joins TRBV30 to TRBJ2-6; D is undetermined. This CDR3 is 14 amino acids long. V was clipped by 4 bases and J by 0 bases, with 7 bases between them. Per germline, CDR1 GTSNPN and CDR2 SVGIG (reference sequence).